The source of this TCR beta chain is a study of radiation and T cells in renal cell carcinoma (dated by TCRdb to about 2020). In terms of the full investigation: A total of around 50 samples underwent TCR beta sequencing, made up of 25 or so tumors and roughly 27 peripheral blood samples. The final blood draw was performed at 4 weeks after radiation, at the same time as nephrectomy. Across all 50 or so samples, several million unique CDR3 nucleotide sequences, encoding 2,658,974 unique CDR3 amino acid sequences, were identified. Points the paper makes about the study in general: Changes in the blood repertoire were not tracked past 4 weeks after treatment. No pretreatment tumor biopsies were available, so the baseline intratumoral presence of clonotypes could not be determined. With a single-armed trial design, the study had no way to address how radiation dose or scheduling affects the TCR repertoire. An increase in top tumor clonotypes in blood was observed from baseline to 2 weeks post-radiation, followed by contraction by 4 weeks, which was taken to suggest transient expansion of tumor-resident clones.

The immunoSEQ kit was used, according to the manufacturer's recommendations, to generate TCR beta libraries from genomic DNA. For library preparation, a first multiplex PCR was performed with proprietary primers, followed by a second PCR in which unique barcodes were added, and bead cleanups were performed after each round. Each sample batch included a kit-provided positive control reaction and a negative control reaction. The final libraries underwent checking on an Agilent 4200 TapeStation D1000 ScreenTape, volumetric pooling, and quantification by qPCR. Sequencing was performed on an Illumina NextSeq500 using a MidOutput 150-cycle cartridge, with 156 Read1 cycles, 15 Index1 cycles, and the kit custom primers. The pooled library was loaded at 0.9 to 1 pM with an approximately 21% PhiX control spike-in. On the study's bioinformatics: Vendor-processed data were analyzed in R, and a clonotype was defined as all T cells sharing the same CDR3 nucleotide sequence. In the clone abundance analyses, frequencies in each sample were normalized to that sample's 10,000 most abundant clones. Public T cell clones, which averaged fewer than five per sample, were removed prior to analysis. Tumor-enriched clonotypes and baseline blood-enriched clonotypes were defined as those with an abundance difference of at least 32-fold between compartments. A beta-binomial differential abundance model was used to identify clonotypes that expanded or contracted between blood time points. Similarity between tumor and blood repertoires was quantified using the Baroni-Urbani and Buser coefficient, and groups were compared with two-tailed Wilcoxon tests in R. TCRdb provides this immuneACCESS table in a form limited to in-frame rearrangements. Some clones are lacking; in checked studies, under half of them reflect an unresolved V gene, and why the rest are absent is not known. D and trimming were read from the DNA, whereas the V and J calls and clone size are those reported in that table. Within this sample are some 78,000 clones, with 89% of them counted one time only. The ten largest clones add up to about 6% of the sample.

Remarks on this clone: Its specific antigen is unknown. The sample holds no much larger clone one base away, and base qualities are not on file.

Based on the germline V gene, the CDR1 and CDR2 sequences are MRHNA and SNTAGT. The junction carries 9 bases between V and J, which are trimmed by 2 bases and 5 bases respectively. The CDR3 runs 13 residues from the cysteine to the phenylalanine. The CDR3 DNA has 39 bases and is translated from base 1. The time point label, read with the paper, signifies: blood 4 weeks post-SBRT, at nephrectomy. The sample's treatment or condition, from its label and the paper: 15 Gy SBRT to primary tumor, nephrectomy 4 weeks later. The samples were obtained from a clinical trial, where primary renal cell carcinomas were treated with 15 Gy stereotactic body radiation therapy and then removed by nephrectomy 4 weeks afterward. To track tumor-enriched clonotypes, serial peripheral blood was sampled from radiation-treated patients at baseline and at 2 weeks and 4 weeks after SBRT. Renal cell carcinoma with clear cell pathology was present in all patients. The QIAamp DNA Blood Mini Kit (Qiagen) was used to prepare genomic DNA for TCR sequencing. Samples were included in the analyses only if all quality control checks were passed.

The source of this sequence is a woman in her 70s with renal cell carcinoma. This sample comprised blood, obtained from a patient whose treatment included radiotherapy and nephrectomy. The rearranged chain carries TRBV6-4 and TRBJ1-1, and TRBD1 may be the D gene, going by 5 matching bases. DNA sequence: TGTGCCAGCAGTGACGTACGGGGGACTGAAGCTTTCTTT. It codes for CASSDVRGTEAFF.